This T cell receptor beta chain was sequenced for a study of blood T cells in healthy people across ages. Study-level points and caveats: Versus aged donors, long-lived donors had higher diversity and more naive CD4+ cells. Estimated diversity across one million T cells was deemed an underestimate. Researchers said unsorted PBMCs prevented a conclusive naive versus antigen-experienced comparison.

Then a second PCR, running about 6 to 12 cycles, was carried out with a sample-barcoded 5' primer and a J-beta primer mix. MiXCR was run by TCRdb on the 5' RACE reads, yielding one entry per CDR3 protein. The sample contains about a million distinct CDR3 sequences, just over 50% of which appear only once. This clonotype occurred a few times. Its antigen is unknown. V was pared by 0 bases and J by 4 bases, with 2 bases of the junction left unmatched. The CDR3 has 14 residues. CDR1 LGHNA and CDR2 YNFKEQ come from the germline V gene. The sample comprised blood. This chain links TRBV4-2 with TRBJ2-7, with TRBD2 matching over 8 bases. The sequence derives from a woman aged 55-69 years in good health. The CDR3 coding sequence is TGTGCCAGCAGCCAAGAACTAGCGGAATACGAGCAGTACTTC. It translates to CASSQELAEYEQYF.